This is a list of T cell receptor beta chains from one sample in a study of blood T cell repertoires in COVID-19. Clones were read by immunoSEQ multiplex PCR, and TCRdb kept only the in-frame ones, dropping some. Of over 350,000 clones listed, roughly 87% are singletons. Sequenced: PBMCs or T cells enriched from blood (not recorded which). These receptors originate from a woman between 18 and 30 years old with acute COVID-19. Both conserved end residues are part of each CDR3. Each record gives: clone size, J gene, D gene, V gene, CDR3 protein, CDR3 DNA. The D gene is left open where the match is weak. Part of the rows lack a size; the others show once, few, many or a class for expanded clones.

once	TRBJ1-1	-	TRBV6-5	CASSYGQNTEAFF	TGTGCCAGCAGTTATGGCCAGAACACTGAAGCTTTCTTT
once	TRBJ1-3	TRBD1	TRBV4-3	CASSRGQHSGNTIYF	TGCGCCAGCAGCCGGGGACAGCACTCTGGAAACACCATATATTTT
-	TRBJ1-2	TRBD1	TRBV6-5	CASSYGDSWGYTF	TGTGCCAGCAGTTACGGGGACAGTTGGGGCTACACCTTC
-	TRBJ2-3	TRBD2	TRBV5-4	CASSFRTSGGTDTQYF	TGTGCCAGCAGCTTCCGGACTAGCGGGGGGACAGATACGCAGTATTTT
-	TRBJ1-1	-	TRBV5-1	CASSNNQGSTEAFF	TGCGCCAGCAGCAACAACCAGGGTAGCACTGAAGCTTTCTTT
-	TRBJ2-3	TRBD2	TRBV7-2	CASSIGLAQDTQYF	TGTGCCAGCAGCATCGGACTAGCCCAAGATACGCAGTATTTT
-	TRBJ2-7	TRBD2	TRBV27	CASSFRTSGYEQYF	TGTGCCAGCAGTTTTCGGACTAGCGGCTACGAGCAGTACTTC
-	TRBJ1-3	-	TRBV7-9	CASSSYTFSGNTIYF	TGTGCCAGCAGCTCATACACCTTCTCTGGAAACACCATATATTTT
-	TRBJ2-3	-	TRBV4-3	CASSQEWIAGDTQYF	TGCGCCAGCAGCCAAGAATGGATAGCCGGGGATACGCAGTATTTT
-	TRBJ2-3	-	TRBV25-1	CASSRLALTDTQYF	TGTGCCAGCAGTCGGCTAGCTCTAACAGATACGCAGTATTTT
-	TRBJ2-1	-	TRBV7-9	CASSFPYNEQFF	TGTGCCAGCAGCTTCCCTTACAATGAGCAGTTCTTC
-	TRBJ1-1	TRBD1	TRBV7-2	CASSSDRVGGAFF	TGTGCCAGCAGCTCCGACAGGGTAGGTGGAGCTTTCTTT
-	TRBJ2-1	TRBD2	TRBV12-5	CASGQLERESDEQFF	TGTGCTAGTGGTCAACTTGAGCGGGAGAGCGATGAGCAGTTCTTC
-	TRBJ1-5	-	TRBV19	CASSILGGNQPQHF	TGTGCCAGTAGTATTCTCGGGGGGAATCAGCCCCAGCATTTT
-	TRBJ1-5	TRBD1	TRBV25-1	CASSSSTGVDSNQPQHF	TGTGCCAGCAGTTCCAGTACAGGGGTGGATAGCAATCAGCCCCAGCATTTT
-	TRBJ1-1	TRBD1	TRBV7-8	CASSLGGTGRSAFF	TGTGCCAGCAGCTTAGGAGGGACAGGGCGTTCAGCTTTCTTT
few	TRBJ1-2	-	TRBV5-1	CASSAGTYGYTF	TGCGCCAGCAGCGCAGGAACCTATGGCTACACCTTC
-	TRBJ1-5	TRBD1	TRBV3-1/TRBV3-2	CASSQGTGGMGNQPQHF	TGTGCCAGCAGCCAAGGGACAGGGGGCATGGGGAATCAGCCCCAGCATTTT
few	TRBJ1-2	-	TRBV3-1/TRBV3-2	CASRLARAYGYTF	TGTGCCAGCCGACTCGCGAGGGCGTATGGCTACACCTTC
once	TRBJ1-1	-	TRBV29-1	CSVEEGGTEAFF	TGCAGCGTTGAGGAGGGCGGCACTGAAGCTTTCTTT
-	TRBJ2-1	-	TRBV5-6	CASSLGGSSYNEQFF	TGTGCCAGCAGCTTGGGAGGGAGCTCCTACAATGAGCAGTTCTTC
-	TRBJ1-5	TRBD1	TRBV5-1	CASSLQGADNQPQHF	TGCGCCAGCAGCTTGCAGGGGGCAGACAATCAGCCCCAGCATTTT
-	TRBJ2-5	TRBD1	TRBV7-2	CASSLGQVRETQYF	TGTGCCAGCAGCTTGGGACAGGTGAGGGAGACCCAGTACTTC
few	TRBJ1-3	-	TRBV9	CASSVGTMEDTIYF	TGTGCCAGCAGCGTGGGGACAATGGAGGACACCATATATTTT
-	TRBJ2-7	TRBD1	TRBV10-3	CAIRATGGSYEQYF	TGTGCCATCAGGGCTACAGGGGGTTCCTACGAGCAGTACTTC
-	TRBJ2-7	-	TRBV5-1	CASSMGHPSYEQYF	TGCGCCAGCAGCATGGGACACCCATCCTACGAGCAGTACTTC
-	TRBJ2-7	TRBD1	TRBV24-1	CATSDGGQSYEQYF	TGTGCCACCAGTGATGGGGGACAGTCCTACGAGCAGTACTTC
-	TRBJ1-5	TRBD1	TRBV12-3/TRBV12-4	CASTDRGRQPQHF	TGTGCCAGTACAGACAGGGGGCGTCAGCCCCAGCATTTT
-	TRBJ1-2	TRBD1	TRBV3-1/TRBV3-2	CASSPGQGPYGYTF	TGTGCCAGCAGCCCAGGACAGGGGCCATATGGCTACACCTTC
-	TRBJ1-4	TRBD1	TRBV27	CASTTTGGYEKLFF	TGTGCCAGCACCACAACAGGGGGCTATGAAAAACTGTTTTTT
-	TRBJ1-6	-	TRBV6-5	CASSYSPENSPLHF	TGTGCCAGCAGTTACAGCCCGGAGAATTCACCCCTCCACTTT